The present T cell receptor (beta chain) was sequenced within a study of radiotherapy plus CTLA-4 blockade in lung cancer. General study results and limits: Interferon-beta, together with early blood T cell clone dynamics, reportedly best predicted response.

Concerning this clone itself: What it binds is unknown.

Produced via immunoSEQ multiplex PCR; TCRdb's table is partial and in-frame only. This table holds 85,000 to 90,000 clones, about 78% found once. The sequencing used peripheral blood, collected from a patient treated with radiotherapy plus ipilimumab. This TCR derives from a human donor with non-small cell lung cancer that progressed on radiotherapy plus ipilimumab.

CDR3 coding DNA: TGCGCCAGCAGTGAGTCGGGAGGGGGCACTGAAGCTTTCTTT. Protein: CASSESGGGTEAFF. The rearrangement uses TRBV10-1 and TRBJ1-1, with D possibly being TRBD1 (6 bases). V lost 0 bases and J 4 bases, leaving 9 bases between the germline ends. Germline CDR1 WNHNN, CDR2 SYGVQD (reference sequence). The CDR3 spans 14 residues.